The 8 T cell receptor beta chains below come from one sample, sequenced in a study of identical twins. TCRdb reprocessed the 5' RACE reads via MiXCR and lists one record per CDR3 protein. Of 450,000 to 600,000 distinct CDR3 sequences listed, 20% to 25% are singletons. These data are also associated with another study on yellow fever vaccine responses in identical twins.

Input material: CD4+ T cells sorted from blood. Receptors were obtained from a young woman in good health.

In this sample, this clonotype turned up a few times. The rearrangement links TRBV14 to TRBJ2-1, with D maybe TRBD1 (6 bases). Per germline, CDR1 SGHDN and CDR2 FVKESK. The V gene lost 6 bases and the J gene lost 1 base, with 13 bases spanning the gap. The CDR3 totals 15 residues. CDR3 loop: CASRSTGISYNEQFF. The CDR3 DNA follows: TGTGCCAGCAGATCCACAGGGATATCCTACAATGAGCAGTTCTTC.

As to this clonotype: The junction differs from germline at one of its ends, possibly a read error. V is TRBV20-1 and J is TRBJ2-1; TRBD2 matches at 10 bases. Germline V gives CDR1 DFQATT, CDR2 SNEGSKA (reference sequence). This CDR3 comprises 15 residues. The CDR3 DNA sequence: TGCAGTGCTAGAGCTACTTATGAAGCTAGCGGGAGCGACCTCTTC. Encoded protein: CSARATYEASGSDLF.

This clonotype was seen only a few times. The chain combines TRBV20-1 with TRBJ2-3; D is unclear. The CDR3 runs 15 residues. The germline gives CDR1 DFQATT, CDR2 SNEGSKA (reference sequence). The germline V and J ends were trimmed by 6 bases and 2 bases, with 18 bases remaining between them. The CDR3 sequence: CSATTVEQITDTQYF. DNA for the CDR3: TGCAGTGCCACAACGGTGGAACAGATCACAGATACGCAGTATTTT.

The chain couples TRBV24-1 to TRBJ1-5; D is undetermined. The CDR3 sequence is 14 residues long. In germline, CDR1 is KGHDR, CDR2 SFDVKD. With 5 bases removed from V and 4 bases from J, the gap between germline ends came to 11 bases. CDR3 loop: CATSAGQDNQPQHF. For the CDR3, the DNA is TGTGCCACCAGTGCAGGTCAGGATAATCAGCCCCAGCATTTT.

The chain has TRBV11-2 and TRBJ1-1, with a tentative D call TRBD1 (5 bases). Germline-derived CDR1 and CDR2 are SGHAT and FQNNGV. With 3 bases removed from V and 5 bases from J, the gap between germline ends came to 13 bases. The length of the CDR3 is 14 residues. In DNA form, the CDR3 reads TGTGCCAGCAGCTTTTTGGAGGGGTTGACTGAAGCTTTCTTT. Its translation is CASSFLEGLTEAFF.

This clonotype was detected a few times. The chain combines TRBV7-9 with TRBJ2-5; 12 nucleotides match TRBD1. The CDR3 runs 15 residues. Germline CDR1 is SEHNR and CDR2 is FQNEAQ (reference sequence). V shed 3 bases and J 9 bases; nucleotides not matched to a gene: 8. The CDR3 nucleotides are TGTGCCAGCAGCTTGGGACAGGGGGCTGTCTCGGCCCAGTACTTC. Its protein is CASSLGQGAVSAQYF.

This chain connects TRBV5-1 to TRBJ2-7; tentative D call: TRBD1 (5 bases). Germline-derived CDR1 and CDR2 are SGHRS and YFSETQ. Trimming pared 0 bases from V and 6 bases from J, leaving 13 bases between. The CDR3 loop spans 14 amino acids. CDR3 loop: CASSLDRTISEQYF. In nucleotides, the CDR3 is TGCGCCAGCAGCTTGGACAGGACAATTTCCGAGCAGTACTTC.

The rearrangement joins TRBV5-1 to TRBJ2-6, with a possible D match to TRBD2 (5 bases). Germline lookup yields CDR1 SGHRS and CDR2 YFSETQ. This CDR3 has 18 residues. The germline V and J ends were trimmed by 4 bases and 4 bases, with 21 bases remaining between them. The CDR3: CASSRVGSAVAGANVLTF. The DNA for the CDR3 is TGCGCCAGCAGCCGAGTTGGGAGCGCAGTGGCCGGGGCCAACGTCCTGACTTTC.